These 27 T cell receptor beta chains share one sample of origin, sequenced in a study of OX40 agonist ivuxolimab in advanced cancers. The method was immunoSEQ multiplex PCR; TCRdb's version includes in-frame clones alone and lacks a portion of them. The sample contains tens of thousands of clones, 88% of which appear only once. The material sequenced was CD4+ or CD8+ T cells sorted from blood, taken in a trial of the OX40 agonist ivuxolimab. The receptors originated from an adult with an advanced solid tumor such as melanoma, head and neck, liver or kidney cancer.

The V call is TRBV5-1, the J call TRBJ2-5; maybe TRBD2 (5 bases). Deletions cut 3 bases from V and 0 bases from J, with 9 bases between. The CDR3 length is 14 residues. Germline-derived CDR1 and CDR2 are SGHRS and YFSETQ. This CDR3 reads CASSSSGNQETQYF. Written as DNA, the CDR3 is TGCGCCAGCAGCTCGTCCGGGAACCAAGAGACCCAGTACTTC. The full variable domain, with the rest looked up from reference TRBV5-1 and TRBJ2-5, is KAGVTQTPRYLIKTRGQQVTLSCSPISGHRSVSWYQQTPGQGLQFLFEYFSETQRNKGNFPGRFSGRQFSNSRSEMNVSTLELGDSALYLCASSSSGNQETQYFGPGTRLLVL.

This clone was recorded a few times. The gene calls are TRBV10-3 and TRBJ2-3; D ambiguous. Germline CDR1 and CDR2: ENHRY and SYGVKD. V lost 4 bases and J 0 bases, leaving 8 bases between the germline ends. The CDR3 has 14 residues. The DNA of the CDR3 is TGTGCCATCAGTGGGGGTTCTAGCACAGATACGCAGTATTTT. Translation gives CAISGGSSTDTQYF.

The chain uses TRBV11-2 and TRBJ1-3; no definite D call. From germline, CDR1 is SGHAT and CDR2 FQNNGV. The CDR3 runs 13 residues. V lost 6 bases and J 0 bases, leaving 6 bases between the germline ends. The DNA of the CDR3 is TGTGCCAGCAGTGAGGGCTCTGGAAACACCATATATTTT. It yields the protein CASSEGSGNTIYF.

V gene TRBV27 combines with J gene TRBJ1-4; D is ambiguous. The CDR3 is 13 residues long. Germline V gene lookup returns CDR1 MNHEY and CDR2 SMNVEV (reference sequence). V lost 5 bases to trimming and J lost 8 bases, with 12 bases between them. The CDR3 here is CASSTRTNEKLFF. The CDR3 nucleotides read TGTGCCAGCAGTACACGGACCAACGAAAAACTGTTTTTT.

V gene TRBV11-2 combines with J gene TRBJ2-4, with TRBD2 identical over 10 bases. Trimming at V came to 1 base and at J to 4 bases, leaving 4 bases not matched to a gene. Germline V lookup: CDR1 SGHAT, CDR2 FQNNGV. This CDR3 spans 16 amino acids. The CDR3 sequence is CASSLVSGGQKNIQYF. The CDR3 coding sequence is TGTGCCAGCAGCTTAGTTAGCGGGGGGCAGAAAAACATTCAGTACTTC.

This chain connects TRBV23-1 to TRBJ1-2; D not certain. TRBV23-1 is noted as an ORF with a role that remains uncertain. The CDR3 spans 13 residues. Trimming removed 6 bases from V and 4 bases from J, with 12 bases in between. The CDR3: CASSPITSYGYTF. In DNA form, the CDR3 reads TGCGCCAGCAGCCCCATCACCTCCTATGGCTACACCTTC.

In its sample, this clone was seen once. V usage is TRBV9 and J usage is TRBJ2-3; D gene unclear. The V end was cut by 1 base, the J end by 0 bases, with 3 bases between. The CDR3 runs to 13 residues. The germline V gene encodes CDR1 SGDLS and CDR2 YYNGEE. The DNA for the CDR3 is TGTGCCAGCAGCGTAACCAGCACAGATACGCAGTATTTT. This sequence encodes CASSVTSTDTQYF.

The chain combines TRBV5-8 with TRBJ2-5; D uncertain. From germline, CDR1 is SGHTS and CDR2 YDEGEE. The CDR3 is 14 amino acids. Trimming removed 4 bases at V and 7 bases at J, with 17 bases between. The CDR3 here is CASSPRGNTRTQYF. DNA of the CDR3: TGTGCCAGCAGCCCCCGAGGCAATACCCGGACCCAGTACTTC.

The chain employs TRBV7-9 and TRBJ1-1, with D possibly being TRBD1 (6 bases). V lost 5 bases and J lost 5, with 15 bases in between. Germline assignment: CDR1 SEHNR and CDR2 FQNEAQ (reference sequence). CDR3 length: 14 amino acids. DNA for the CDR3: TGTGCCAGCAGCCCCGGAGGGGGGTGGACTGAAGCTTTCTTT. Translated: CASSPGGGWTEAFF.

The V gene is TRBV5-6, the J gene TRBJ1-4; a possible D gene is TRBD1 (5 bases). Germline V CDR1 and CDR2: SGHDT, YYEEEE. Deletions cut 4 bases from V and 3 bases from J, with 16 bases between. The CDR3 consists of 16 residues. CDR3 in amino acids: CASSRARQGANEKLFF. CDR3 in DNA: TGTGCCAGCAGCAGGGCCCGGCAGGGAGCTAATGAAAAACTGTTTTTT.

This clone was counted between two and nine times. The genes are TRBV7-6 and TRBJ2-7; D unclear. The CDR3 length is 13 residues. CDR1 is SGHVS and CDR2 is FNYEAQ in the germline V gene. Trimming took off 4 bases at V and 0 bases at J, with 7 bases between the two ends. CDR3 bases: TGTGCCAGCAGCTCCAGGTCCTCCTACGAGCAGTACTTC. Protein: CASSSRSSYEQYF.

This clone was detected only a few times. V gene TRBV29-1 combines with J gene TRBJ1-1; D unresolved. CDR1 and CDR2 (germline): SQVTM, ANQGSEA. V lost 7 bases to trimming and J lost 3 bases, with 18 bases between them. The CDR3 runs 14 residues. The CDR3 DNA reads TGCAGCGCCCTCAAGGGAGGGCGGGACACTGAAGCTTTCTTT. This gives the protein CSALKGGRDTEAFF.

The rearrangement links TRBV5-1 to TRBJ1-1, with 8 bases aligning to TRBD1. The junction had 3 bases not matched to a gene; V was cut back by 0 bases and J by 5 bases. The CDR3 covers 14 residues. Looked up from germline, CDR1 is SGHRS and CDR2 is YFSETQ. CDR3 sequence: CASSLVTGGTEAFF. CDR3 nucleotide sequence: TGCGCCAGCAGCTTGGTAACAGGGGGAACTGAAGCTTTCTTT.

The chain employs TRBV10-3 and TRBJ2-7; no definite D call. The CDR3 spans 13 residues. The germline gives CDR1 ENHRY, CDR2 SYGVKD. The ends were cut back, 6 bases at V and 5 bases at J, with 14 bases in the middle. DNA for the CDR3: TGTGCCATCAGCGAGACCCTCCCCCACGAGCAGTACTTC. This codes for CAISETLPHEQYF.

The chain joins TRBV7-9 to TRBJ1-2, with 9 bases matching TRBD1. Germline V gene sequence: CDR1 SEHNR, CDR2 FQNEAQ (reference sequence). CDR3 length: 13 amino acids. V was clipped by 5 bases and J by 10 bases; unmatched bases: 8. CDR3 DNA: TGTGCCAGCAGCCCCCCCGGGACAGGGCACTACACCTTC. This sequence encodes CASSPPGTGHYTF.

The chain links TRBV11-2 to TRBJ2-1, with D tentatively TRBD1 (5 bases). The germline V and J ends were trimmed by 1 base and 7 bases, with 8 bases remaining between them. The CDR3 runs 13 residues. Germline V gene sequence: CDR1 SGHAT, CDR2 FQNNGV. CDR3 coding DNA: TGTGCCAGCAGCTTAGCAGGGTTGAATGAGCAGTTCTTC. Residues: CASSLAGLNEQFF.

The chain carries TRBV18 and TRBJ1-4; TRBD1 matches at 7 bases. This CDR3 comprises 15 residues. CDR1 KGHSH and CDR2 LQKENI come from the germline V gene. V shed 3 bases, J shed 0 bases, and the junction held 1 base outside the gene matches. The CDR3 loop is CASSPDRATNEKLFF. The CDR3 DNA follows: TGTGCCAGCTCACCCGACAGGGCAACTAATGAAAAACTGTTTTTT.

The CDR3 is CASSPMPGNYGYTF. The CDR3 coding sequence is TGTGCCAGCAGCCCGATGCCAGGGAACTATGGCTACACCTTC. The chain has TRBV5-4 and TRBJ1-2; D is possibly TRBD1 (5 bases). This CDR3 has 14 amino acids. CDR1 is SGHNT, CDR2 YYREEE, per germline (reference sequence). Trimming stripped 4 bases from V and 2 bases from J, with 12 bases between.

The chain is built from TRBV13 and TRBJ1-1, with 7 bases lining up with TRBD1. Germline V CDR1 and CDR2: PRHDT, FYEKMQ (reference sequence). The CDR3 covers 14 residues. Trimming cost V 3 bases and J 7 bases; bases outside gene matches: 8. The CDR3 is CASSLLGGMGEAFF. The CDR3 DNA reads TGTGCCAGCAGCTTGCTAGGGGGCATGGGTGAAGCTTTCTTT.

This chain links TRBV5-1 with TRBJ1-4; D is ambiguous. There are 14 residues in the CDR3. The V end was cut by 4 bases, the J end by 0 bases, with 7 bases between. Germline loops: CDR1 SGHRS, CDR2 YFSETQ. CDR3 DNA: TGCGCCAGCAGCGCGCTTGCAACTAATGAAAAACTGTTTTTT. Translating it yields CASSALATNEKLFF.

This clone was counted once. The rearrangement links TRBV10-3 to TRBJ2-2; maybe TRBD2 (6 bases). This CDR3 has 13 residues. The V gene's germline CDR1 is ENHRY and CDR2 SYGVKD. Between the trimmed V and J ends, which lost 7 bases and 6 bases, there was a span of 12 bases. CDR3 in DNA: TGTGCCATCACCCCGGGACTGGCCGGGGAGCTGTTTTTT. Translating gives CAITPGLAGELFF.

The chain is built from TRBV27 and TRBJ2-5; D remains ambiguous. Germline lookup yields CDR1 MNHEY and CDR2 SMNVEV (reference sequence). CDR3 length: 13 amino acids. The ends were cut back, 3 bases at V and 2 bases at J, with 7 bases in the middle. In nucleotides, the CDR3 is TGTGCCAGCAGTTTCCGGTTTCAAGAGACCCAGTACTTC. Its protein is CASSFRFQETQYF.

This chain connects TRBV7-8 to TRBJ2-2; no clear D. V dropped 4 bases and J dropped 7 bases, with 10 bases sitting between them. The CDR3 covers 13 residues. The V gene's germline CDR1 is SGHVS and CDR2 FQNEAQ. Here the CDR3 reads CASSSQVGGELFF. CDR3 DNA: TGTGCCAGCAGCTCCCAGGTGGGCGGGGAGCTGTTTTTT.

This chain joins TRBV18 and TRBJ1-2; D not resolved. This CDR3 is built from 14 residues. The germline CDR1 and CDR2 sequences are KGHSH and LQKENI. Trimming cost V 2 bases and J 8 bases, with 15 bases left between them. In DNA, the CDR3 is TGTGCCAGCTCACCAACACGGGATGGAGGCGGCTACACCTTC. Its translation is CASSPTRDGGGYTF.

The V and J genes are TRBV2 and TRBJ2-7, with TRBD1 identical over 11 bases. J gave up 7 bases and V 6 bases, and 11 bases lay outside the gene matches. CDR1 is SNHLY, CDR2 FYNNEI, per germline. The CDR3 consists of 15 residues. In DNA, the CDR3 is TGTGCCAGCAGGGCACCGGGACAGGGGGAGAGTGAGCAGTACTTC. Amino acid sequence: CASRAPGQGESEQYF.

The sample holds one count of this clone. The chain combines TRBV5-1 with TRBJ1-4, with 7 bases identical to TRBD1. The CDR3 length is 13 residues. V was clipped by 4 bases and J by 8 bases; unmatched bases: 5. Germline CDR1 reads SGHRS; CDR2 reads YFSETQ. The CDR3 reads CASSAGTAEKLFF. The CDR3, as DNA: TGCGCCAGCAGCGCCGGGACAGCAGAAAAACTGTTTTTT.

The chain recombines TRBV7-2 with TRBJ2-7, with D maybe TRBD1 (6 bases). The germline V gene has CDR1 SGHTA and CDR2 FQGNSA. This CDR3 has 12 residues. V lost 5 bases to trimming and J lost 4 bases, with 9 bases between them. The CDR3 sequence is CASSQDRYEQYF. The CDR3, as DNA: TGTGCCAGCAGCCAAGACAGGTACGAGCAGTACTTC.